What follows are 4 T cell receptor beta chains derived from one specimen sequenced in a study of metastatic and nonmetastatic thyroid tumors. TCRdb redid the clone calls on the PCR reads using MiXCR. Of about 24,000 clones listed, approximately 24% are singletons. No patient had received any treatment before thyroid surgery. Material for sequencing was blood. Every receptor here comes from a female donor with papillary thyroid cancer or a benign thyroid nodule (not recorded which). Some clones in this sample may be carry-over from other donors' samples.

This clone was picked up many times. The gene calls are TRBV6-4 and TRBJ2-2; D remains ambiguous. V was clipped by 3 bases and J by 4 bases, with 9 bases between them. In germline, CDR1 is MRHNA, CDR2 SNTAGT. This CDR3 contains 14 residues. CDR3 nucleotide sequence: TGTGCCAGCAGTGAGATCGTGGGCACCGGGGAGCTGTTTTTT. It is translated as CASSEIVGTGELFF.

As regards this clone: An end of the junction does not agree with germline; a read error may underlie this. The chain employs TRBV10-3 and TRBJ2-1; D is unresolved. This CDR3 is built from 16 residues. Germline CDR1 and CDR2: ENHRY and SYGVKD. The CDR3 is CAISVGPQTSENGQFF. In nucleotides, the CDR3 is TGTGCCATCAGTGTGGGTCCGCAGACCTCCGAGAATGGGCAGTTCTTC.

V usage is TRBV6-1 and J usage is TRBJ1-1; D is unresolved. The CDR3 has 12 amino acids. V lost 6 bases and J 1 base, leaving 6 bases between the germline ends. Germline V lookup: CDR1 MNHNS, CDR2 SASEGT. CDR3 coding DNA: TGTGCCAGCAGAGGATCGAACACTGAAGCTTTCTTT. Translating it yields CASRGSNTEAFF.

Sample share makes this clone medium-sized. V is TRBV5-1 and J is TRBJ2-1; a weak D match, TRBD2 (6 bases). Trimming shortened V by 3 bases and J by 8 bases, and 12 bases separated the two germline ends. Germline assignment: CDR1 SGHRS and CDR2 YFSETQ. CDR3 length: 13 residues. CDR3 amino acids: CASSWGGVDEQFF. CDR3 sequence (DNA): TGCGCCAGCAGCTGGGGCGGGGTAGATGAGCAGTTCTTC.